The 29 T cell receptor beta chains presented below share a single source sample, sequenced in a study of cytomegalovirus exposure and HLA in healthy donors. With 60 Vbeta and 13 Jbeta primers, the PCR was carried out. The table came from immunoSEQ multiplex PCR; TCRdb's copy has only in-frame clones and leaves some out. The profile shows about 130,000 clones, approximately 78% of them singletons. The material sequenced was PBMCs. Receptors originate from a human donor in good health.

This chain uses TRBV19 with TRBJ1-2, with 7 nucleotides matching TRBD1. Germline V gene sequence: CDR1 LNHDA, CDR2 SQIVND (reference sequence). The CDR3 has 15 amino acids. The V segment lost 2 bases and the J segment 4 bases; nucleotides outside the gene matches: 7. The CDR3 is CASSILGGQIYGYTF. The CDR3, as DNA: TGTGCCAGTAGTATATTGGGGGGACAGATCTATGGCTACACCTTC.

The CDR3 region is CAWSRGVNTGELFF. CDR3 in DNA: TGTGCCTGGAGTCGGGGGGTCAACACCGGGGAGCTGTTTTTT. The rearrangement links TRBV30 to TRBJ2-2; 7 bases match TRBD2. This CDR3 contains 14 residues. Germline CDR1 is GTSNPN and CDR2 is SVGIG (reference sequence). J lost 2 bases, V lost 2 bases, and 2 bases had no gene match. Full variable domain (rest looked up from reference TRBV30 and TRBJ2-2): SQTIHQWPATLVQPVGSPLSLECTVEGTSNPNLYWYRQAAGRGLQLLFYSVGIGQISSEVPQNLSASRPQDRQFILSSKKLLLSDSGFYLCAWSRGVNTGELFFGEGSRLTVL.

The CDR3 DNA follows: TGTGCCAGCAGCCCACGGGTCACAGATACGCAGTATTTT. Translating gives CASSPRVTDTQYF. This chain uses TRBV7-6 with TRBJ2-3; D is ambiguous. From germline, CDR1 is SGHVS and CDR2 FNYEAQ. The CDR3 length is 13 residues. V dropped 5 bases and J dropped 2 bases, with 8 bases sitting between them. Combining the CDR3 with reference TRBV7-6 and TRBJ2-3 gives the whole variable domain GAGVSQSPRYKVTKRGQDVALRCDPISGHVSLYWYRQALGQGPEFLTYFNYEAQQDKSGLPNDRFSAERPEGSISTLTIQRTEQRDSAMYRCASSPRVTDTQYFGPGTRLTVL.

The CDR3 DNA reads as TGTGCCAGCAGCACCCGAATGCAGGACAGCTATGGCTACACCTTC. Its protein product is CASSTRMQDSYGYTF. The rearrangement joins TRBV6-1 to TRBJ1-2; D perhaps matches TRBD1 (6 bases). The CDR3 covers 15 residues. Germline assignment: CDR1 MNHNS and CDR2 SASEGT. Deletions cut 6 bases from V and 4 bases from J, with 18 bases between.

The rearrangement links TRBV7-6 to TRBJ1-5; D unclear. There are 15 residues in the CDR3. Germline loops: CDR1 SGHVS, CDR2 FNYEAQ. V lost 5 bases to trimming and J lost 4 bases, with 15 bases between them. CDR3 sequence (DNA): TGTGCCAGCAGCCCTGGCACTATGCTAAATCAGCCCCAGCATTTT. This codes for CASSPGTMLNQPQHF.

The chain uses TRBV7-3 and TRBJ2-1; the match to TRBD2 covers 9 bases. The CDR3 sequence is 15 residues long. Germline loops: CDR1 SGHTA, CDR2 FQGTGA. V trimming: 2 bases; J trimming: 5 bases; junction bases outside the gene matches: 4. CDR3 sequence reads: CASSLQGLAHNEQFF. The DNA of the CDR3 is TGTGCCAGCAGCTTACAGGGACTAGCCCACAATGAGCAGTTCTTC. Based on the CDR3 plus reference TRBV7-3 and TRBJ2-1, the full variable domain is GAGVSQTPSNKVTEKGKYVELRCDPISGHTALYWYRQSLGQGPEFLIYFQGTGAADDSGLPNDRFFAVRPEGSVSTLKIQRTERGDSAVYLCASSLQGLAHNEQFFGPGTRLTVL.

The V gene is TRBV11-3, the J gene TRBJ2-7; TRBD2 matches at 7 bases. The CDR3 is made up of 15 amino acids. The J segment lost 3 bases and the V segment lost 0 bases, leaving 5 bases of the junction unmatched. Germline CDR1 SGHNT, CDR2 YENEEA. The CDR3 spells CASSLEAGKGYEQYF. The CDR3 coding sequence is TGTGCCAGCAGCTTAGAAGCGGGAAAGGGCTACGAGCAGTACTTC.

The chain joins TRBV6-5 to TRBJ2-1; D might be TRBD1 (7 bases). The germline V gene has CDR1 MNHEY and CDR2 SVGAGI. The CDR3 covers 14 residues. Trimming pared 8 bases from V and 7 bases from J, leaving 18 bases between. The CDR3 loop reads CASAAGQGGNEQFF. The CDR3 coding sequence is TGTGCCAGCGCGGCGGGGCAGGGGGGAAATGAGCAGTTCTTC.

The V call is TRBV21-1, the J call TRBJ2-7; the table's TRBD2 call for D was not verified on the DNA. TRBV21-1 represents a pseudogene. This CDR3 comprises 18 residues. The CDR3 here is CASTPRLAGVSSSYEQYF. CDR3 nucleotides: TGTGCCAGCACCCCGAGACTAGCGGGGGTCTCGAGCTCCTACGAGCAGTACTTC.

This clone came up a few times. This rearrangement joins TRBV2 to TRBJ2-3, with TRBD2 matching over 7 bases. CDR1 SNHLY and CDR2 FYNNEI come from the germline V gene. V shed 2 bases and J 4 bases; nucleotides not matched to a gene: 9. This CDR3 spans 16 amino acids. The DNA of the CDR3 is TGTGCCAGCAGTGAATATCGAGCAGCGGGGCCAGATACGCAGTATTTT. This codes for CASSEYRAAGPDTQYF. The whole variable domain, remainder taken from reference TRBV2 and TRBJ2-3, is EPEVTQTPSHQVTQMGQEVILRCVPISNHLYFYWYRQILGQKVEFLVSFYNNEISEKSEIFDDQFSVERPDGSNFTLKIRSTKLEDSAMYFCASSEYRAAGPDTQYFGPGTRLTVL.

The V gene is TRBV5-1, the J gene TRBJ2-5; TRBD1 matches at 11 bases. From germline, CDR1 is SGHRS and CDR2 YFSETQ. The CDR3 has 16 amino acids. V lost 4 bases, J lost 5 bases, and 10 bases stayed unmatched. The CDR3 sequence: CASSRAGTGGTETQYF. CDR3 bases: TGCGCCAGCAGCAGGGCTGGGACAGGGGGGACGGAGACCCAGTACTTC.

This clone was seen a few times. V usage is TRBV7-6 and J usage is TRBJ2-7, with 9 bases fitting TRBD2. Germline V lookup: CDR1 SGHVS, CDR2 FNYEAQ. The ends lost 1 base at V and 7 bases at J; junction bases unmatched: 11. This CDR3 is built from 16 residues. The CDR3 bases are TGTGCCAGCAGCTTAGAGGCTAGCGGGACCGTTAGGGAGCAGTACTTC. It translates to CASSLEASGTVREQYF. Using reference TRBV7-6 and TRBJ2-7 for the parts outside the CDR3, the full variable domain is GAGVSQSPRYKVTKRGQDVALRCDPISGHVSLYWYRQALGQGPEFLTYFNYEAQQDKSGLPNDRFSAERPEGSISTLTIQRTEQRDSAMYRCASSLEASGTVREQYFGPGTRLTVT.

V and J are TRBV4-2 and TRBJ2-2, with no clear D. The CDR3 covers 16 residues. Germline-derived CDR1 and CDR2 are LGHNA and YNFKEQ. Trimming took off 1 base at V and 2 bases at J, with 11 bases between the two ends. CDR3 amino acids: CASSQGNRPNTGELFF. In DNA, the CDR3 is TGTGCCAGCAGCCAAGGTAACAGACCAAACACCGGGGAGCTGTTTTTT.

V and J are TRBV5-4 and TRBJ1-1; D remains ambiguous. Germline V gives CDR1 SGHNT, CDR2 YYREEE (reference sequence). Deletions cut 7 bases from V and 4 bases from J, with 8 bases between. This CDR3 region has 11 residues. CDR3 protein: CASGRGTEAFF. The CDR3 DNA follows: TGTGCCAGCGGTCGGGGCACTGAAGCTTTCTTT.

The CDR3 spells CASSLMGGGQETQYF. Here the CDR3 DNA reads TGTGCCAGCAGTTTAATGGGAGGCGGCCAAGAGACCCAGTACTTC. The chain links TRBV28 to TRBJ2-5; D might be TRBD2 (6 bases). Looked up from germline, CDR1 is MDHEN and CDR2 is SYDVKM. V gave up 2 bases and J gave up 1 base, with 11 bases separating them. The CDR3 spans 15 residues.

CDR3 nucleotides: TGTGCCAGCAGTTTCGGACAGGGGTTGACCGGGGAGCTGTTTTTT. It translates to CASSFGQGLTGELFF. The chain combines TRBV27 with TRBJ2-2, with 9 bases identical to TRBD1. CDR1 and CDR2 (germline): MNHEY, SMNVEV (reference sequence). The CDR3 runs to 15 residues. J was trimmed by 5 bases and V by 3 bases; bases with no gene match: 4.

The rearrangement joins TRBV9 to TRBJ2-1; TRBD2 matches at 8 bases. The CDR3 consists of 15 residues. The trim removed 2 bases at V and 0 bases at J, leaving 1 base unmatched. CDR1 is SGDLS, CDR2 YYNGEE, per germline. CDR3 sequence: CASSVGGGSYNEQFF. DNA for the CDR3: TGTGCCAGCAGCGTCGGGGGGGGCTCCTACAATGAGCAGTTCTTC.

The V gene is TRBV6-5, the J gene TRBJ2-1; 10 bases map to TRBD1. V gave up 6 bases and J gave up 2 bases; unmatched junction bases: 1. This CDR3 region has 14 residues. Per the germline V gene, CDR1 is MNHEY and CDR2 is SVGAGI. The CDR3 loop is CASRGTGAYNEQFF. The CDR3 DNA reads as TGTGCCAGCAGGGGGACAGGGGCCTACAATGAGCAGTTCTTC.

CDR3 amino acids: CASSITVLNEKLFF. The CDR3 bases are TGTGCCAGTAGTATAACGGTCTTAAATGAAAAACTGTTTTTT. V usage is TRBV19 and J usage is TRBJ1-4; D uncertain. Trimming stripped 2 bases from V and 5 bases from J, with 9 bases between. This CDR3 has 14 residues. The germline gives CDR1 LNHDA, CDR2 SQIVND (reference sequence).

The J gene is TRBJ1-5, the V gene TRBV18, with 9 nucleotides matching TRBD1. The V gene's germline CDR1 is KGHSH and CDR2 LQKENI. The CDR3 loop spans 15 amino acids. Trimming cost V 3 bases and J 6 bases; bases outside gene matches: 6. CDR3 DNA: TGTGCCAGCTCACCCGGACAGGGGCGGTTTCAGCCCCAGCATTTT. It encodes CASSPGQGRFQPQHF.

This clone occurred a few times. DNA for the CDR3: TGTGCCGGCGGGTGGGGACAGGGGGCTGGAAACACCATATATTTT. Protein: CAGGWGQGAGNTIYF. The chain couples TRBV6-6 to TRBJ1-3, with 11 bases matching TRBD1. Germline V gene sequence: CDR1 MNHNY, CDR2 SVGAGI (reference sequence). Unmatched junction bases numbered 8, after V lost 11 bases and J lost 2 bases. The CDR3 spans 15 residues.

The chain is built from TRBV4-3 and TRBJ1-1; no firm D call. CDR3 length equals 12 residues. V lost 0 bases to trimming and J lost 8 bases, with 7 bases between them. The germline CDR1 and CDR2 sequences are LGHNA and YSLEER. CDR3 DNA: TGCGCCAGCAGCCAAGATAGGAGAGAAGCTTTCTTT. Translated, it gives CASSQDRREAFF.

V gene TRBV18 combines with J gene TRBJ2-5, with 10 bases that match TRBD1. The J call may be faulty, since TRBJ2-7 better matches the DNA end. The length of the CDR3 is 15 residues. Germline V gene data show CDR1 as KGHSH and CDR2 as LQKENI. This CDR3 reads CASSPSGQGHYEQYF. The CDR3 DNA follows: TGTGCCAGCTCACCATCGGGACAGGGGCACTACGAGCAGTACTTC.

The chain has TRBV6-1 and TRBJ2-1; the D gene is possibly TRBD2 (6 bases). This CDR3 region has 13 residues. The germline V gene encodes CDR1 MNHNS and CDR2 SASEGT. Trimming pared 9 bases from V and 9 bases from J, leaving 18 bases between. CDR3 nucleotides: TGTGCCAGTTTCCGGGACTCCGTTTCTGAGCAGTTCTTC. Its protein product is CASFRDSVSEQFF.

This clone was counted only a few times. This chain connects TRBV11-3 to TRBJ2-3, with 13 bases that match TRBD2. V lost 5 bases and J lost 2; bases outside the gene matches: 10. This CDR3 contains 18 residues. The germline V gene has CDR1 SGHNT and CDR2 YENEEA. In DNA, the CDR3 is TGTGCCAGCAGCGATAAGACTAGCGGGAGGAACAACACAGATACGCAGTATTTT. Translated: CASSDKTSGRNNTDTQYF.

The chain has TRBV18 and TRBJ2-5; TRBD2 matches 9 bases. The CDR3 has 19 amino acids. The germline V gene has CDR1 KGHSH and CDR2 LQKENI. The ends lost 1 base at V and 2 bases at J; junction bases unmatched: 14. The CDR3: CASSPRRTVSSGAQETQYF. Here the CDR3 DNA reads TGTGCCAGCTCACCACGGCGGACCGTGTCTAGCGGGGCACAAGAGACCCAGTACTTC.

The chain joins TRBV28 to TRBJ2-5; tentative D call: TRBD2 (5 bases). The J call is doubtful: the DNA matches TRBJ2-7 better. The CDR3 covers 14 residues. CDR1 and CDR2 (germline): MDHEN, SYDVKM. CDR3 protein: CASSLYGLNYEQYF. DNA of the CDR3: TGTGCCAGCAGTTTATACGGACTCAACTACGAGCAGTACTTC.

This clone occurred once. The rearrangement uses TRBV4-1 and TRBJ2-2, with D possibly TRBD2 on 5 matching bases. Trimming cost V 0 bases and J 5 bases, with 13 bases left between them. The germline V gene encodes CDR1 MGHRA and CDR2 YSYEKL. The CDR3 is made up of 16 amino acids. The CDR3 region is CASSQDLTILTGELFF. CDR3 nucleotide sequence: TGCGCCAGCAGCCAAGATCTGACTATACTTACCGGGGAGCTGTTTTTT.

The V call is TRBV6-1, the J call TRBJ1-2, with a weak D call TRBD1 (5 bases). The germline gives CDR1 MNHNS, CDR2 SASEGT. Trimming cost V 2 bases and J 7 bases, with 14 bases left between them. CDR3 length: 14 amino acids. CDR3 sequence (DNA): TGTGCCAGCAGTGAACCGGGGAGGGACTCTGGCTACACCTTC. Protein sequence: CASSEPGRDSGYTF.